This TCR beta chain was retrieved from a study of Ad26.COV2.S vaccination and SARS-CoV-2 variants. On this clone: The antigen remains undetermined.

TCRdb's copy holds only in-frame clones and misses some; the assay was immunoSEQ multiplex PCR. The sample shows hundreds of thousands of clones, roughly 90% of them seen only once. The germline CDR1 and CDR2 sequences are SGHRS and YFSETQ. V shed 5 bases and J 5 bases; nucleotides not matched to a gene: 4. This CDR3 comprises 14 residues. Treatment here: 15 to 20 received Ad26.COV2.S at low or high dose, single or two shots; several received placebo; per-sample allocation not given. Sample collection was performed on day 63 after the first vaccine or placebo injection. Boston provided a donor who was an adult aged 18-55 years. Notes on the study in general: Substantial breadth was reportedly displayed by spike-specific CD8+ and CD4+ T cell responses after vaccination.

The specimen comprised peripheral blood, sampled in a trial of Ad26.COV2.S vaccine versus placebo. The chain recombines TRBV5-1 with TRBJ2-7, with 13 bases aligning to TRBD2. This clonotype originated in a person between 18 and 65 years old who received the Ad26.COV2.S COVID-19 vaccine or a placebo. CDR3 residues: CASRGLAGTDEQYF. The DNA of the CDR3 is TGCGCCAGCAGGGGACTAGCGGGAACCGACGAGCAGTACTTC. Supplemented by reference TRBV5-1 and TRBJ2-7, the full variable domain reads KAGVTQTPRYLIKTRGQQVTLSCSPISGHRSVSWYQQTPGQGLQFLFEYFSETQRNKGNFPGRFSGRQFSNSRSEMNVSTLELGDSALYLCASRGLAGTDEQYFGPGTRLTVT.